Listed here are 12 T cell receptor beta chains from one sample, sequenced in a study of T cells in Graves' hyperthyroidism and ophthalmopathy. RNA transcripts were the template for amplifying TCR beta CDR3 regions. HTBI primers drove first-round RT-PCR of the TCR CDR3. One entry per CDR3 protein, called by TCRdb with MiXCR from the multiplex PCR reads. The profile shows 800,000 or so distinct CDR3 sequences, roughly 40% of them singletons. Sequencing input: blood. Every receptor here comes from a man aged 18 to 29 with Graves' hyperthyroidism.

J is TRBJ2-2 and V is TRBV14, with 14 nucleotides matching TRBD2. This CDR3 is 14 amino acids long. CDR1 is SGHDN, CDR2 FVKESK, per germline. J gave up 13 bases and V 3 bases, and 4 bases lay outside the gene matches. CDR3 amino acids: CASSQGLAGVRLFF. CDR3 DNA sequence: TGTGCCAGCAGCCAGGGACTAGCGGGAGTAAGGCTGTTTTTT.

The chain has TRBV11-3 and TRBJ1-1; D gene ambiguous. Per germline, CDR1 SGHNT and CDR2 YENEEA. The CDR3 has 13 amino acids. V was pared by 7 bases and J by 5 bases, with 14 bases between. This CDR3 is CASNDPTGTEAFF. The CDR3 DNA reads as TGTGCCAGCAATGACCCGACGGGGACTGAAGCTTTCTTT.

This clonotype showed up many times. The chain links TRBV7-3 to TRBJ2-5, with a possible D match to TRBD2 (6 bases). This CDR3 is 14 amino acids long. The V and J ends lost 8 bases and 2 bases respectively, with 15 bases between them. Per the germline V gene, CDR1 is SGHTA and CDR2 is FQGTGA. This CDR3 reads CASSASVTQETQYF. DNA of the CDR3: TGTGCCAGCTCGGCTAGCGTGACACAAGAGACCCAGTACTTC.

The table lists this clonotype with many counts. This chain links TRBV20-1 with TRBJ2-5, with D perhaps matching TRBD1 (6 bases). Germline CDR1 DFQATT, CDR2 SNEGSKA (reference sequence). The CDR3 has 14 residues. The V and J ends lost 0 bases and 8 bases respectively, with 16 bases between them. Here the CDR3 reads CSAREWGRLETQYF. The DNA of the CDR3 is TGCAGTGCTAGAGAGTGGGGGCGTCTTGAAACCCAGTACTTC.

Comments on this clonotype: In this CDR3 the conserved last residue, phenylalanine or tryptophan, is missing, so a read error is likely. It is unclear where the CDR3 begins or ends on the DNA, so no DNA is shown, and the CDR3 is as TCRdb lists it. This chain connects TRBV2 to TRBJ2-6. The CDR3 spans 9 amino acids, including both terminal residues. Germline lookup yields CDR1 SNHLY and CDR2 FYNNEI. The CDR3 sequence: CASSGAANT.

The V call is TRBV7-2, the J call TRBJ2-7, with D possibly TRBD2 on 6 matching bases. CDR3 length equals 14 residues. V gave up 4 bases and J gave up 6 bases, with 16 bases separating them. Looked up from germline, CDR1 is SGHTA and CDR2 is FQGNSA. CDR3 coding DNA: TGTGCCAGCAGCTCAGCTGGGGGGATCGTCGAGCAGTACTTC. This codes for CASSSAGGIVEQYF.

This clonotype has a single count. The gene calls are TRBV29-1 and TRBJ2-5; 9 nucleotides align to TRBD1. Unmatched junction bases numbered 0, after V lost 3 bases and J lost 4 bases. CDR3 length: 12 residues. Germline V gene sequence: CDR1 SQVTM, CDR2 ANQGSEA. The CDR3 nucleotides are TGCAGCGTTGAGGGACAGGGAGAGACCCAGTACTTC. This sequence encodes CSVEGQGETQYF.

This clonotype appeared a single time. This chain uses TRBV4-1 with TRBJ1-2; D not resolved. V gave up 0 bases and J gave up 8 bases, with 16 bases separating them. This CDR3 region has 15 residues. CDR1 and CDR2 from the germline V gene are MGHRA and YSYEKL. CDR3 nucleotide sequence: TGCGCCAGCAGCCAAGATTCCGGGCCCCCAAACGGCTACACCTTC. It specifies CASSQDSGPPNGYTF.

There are a few counts of this clonotype. The chain has TRBV7-8 and TRBJ2-7; TRBD1 matches at 7 bases. J lost 6 bases, V lost 2 bases, and 10 bases had no gene match. The CDR3 sequence is 15 residues long. CDR1 SGHVS and CDR2 FQNEAQ come from the germline V gene. The CDR3 bases are TGTGCCAGCAGCTTATTAGGGACAGCGGCCTCCGAGCAGTACTTC. Its protein is CASSLLGTAASEQYF.

V and J are TRBV28 and TRBJ2-6, with D hard to call. In germline, CDR1 is MDHEN, CDR2 SYDVKM. V lost 10 bases and J lost 15, with 22 bases in between. The CDR3 length is 13 residues. CDR3: CAILPRASTDLTF. Written as DNA, the CDR3 is TGTGCCATCTTACCCCGGGCCTCGACGGACCTGACTTTC.

CDR3 in amino acids: CASSGNLREGRDEQYF. In DNA form, the CDR3 reads TGTGCCAGCAGTGGGAATTTGCGGGAGGGCCGGGACGAGCAGTACTTC. This chain uses TRBV6-1 with TRBJ2-7; 9 positions match TRBD2. The trim removed 4 bases at V and 5 bases at J, leaving 12 bases unmatched. CDR3 size: 16 residues. Per the germline V gene, CDR1 is MNHNS and CDR2 is SASEGT.

This clonotype has ten or more counts. At one end, the junction sequence differs from germline, possibly due to a read error. This chain joins TRBV7-9 and TRBJ2-7, with no clear D. Per the germline V gene, CDR1 is SEHNR and CDR2 is FQNEAQ (reference sequence). The CDR3 extends over 9 amino acids. In DNA, the CDR3 is TGTGCCAGCAGCTTAGACACCCTCTTC. As protein: CASSLDTLF.